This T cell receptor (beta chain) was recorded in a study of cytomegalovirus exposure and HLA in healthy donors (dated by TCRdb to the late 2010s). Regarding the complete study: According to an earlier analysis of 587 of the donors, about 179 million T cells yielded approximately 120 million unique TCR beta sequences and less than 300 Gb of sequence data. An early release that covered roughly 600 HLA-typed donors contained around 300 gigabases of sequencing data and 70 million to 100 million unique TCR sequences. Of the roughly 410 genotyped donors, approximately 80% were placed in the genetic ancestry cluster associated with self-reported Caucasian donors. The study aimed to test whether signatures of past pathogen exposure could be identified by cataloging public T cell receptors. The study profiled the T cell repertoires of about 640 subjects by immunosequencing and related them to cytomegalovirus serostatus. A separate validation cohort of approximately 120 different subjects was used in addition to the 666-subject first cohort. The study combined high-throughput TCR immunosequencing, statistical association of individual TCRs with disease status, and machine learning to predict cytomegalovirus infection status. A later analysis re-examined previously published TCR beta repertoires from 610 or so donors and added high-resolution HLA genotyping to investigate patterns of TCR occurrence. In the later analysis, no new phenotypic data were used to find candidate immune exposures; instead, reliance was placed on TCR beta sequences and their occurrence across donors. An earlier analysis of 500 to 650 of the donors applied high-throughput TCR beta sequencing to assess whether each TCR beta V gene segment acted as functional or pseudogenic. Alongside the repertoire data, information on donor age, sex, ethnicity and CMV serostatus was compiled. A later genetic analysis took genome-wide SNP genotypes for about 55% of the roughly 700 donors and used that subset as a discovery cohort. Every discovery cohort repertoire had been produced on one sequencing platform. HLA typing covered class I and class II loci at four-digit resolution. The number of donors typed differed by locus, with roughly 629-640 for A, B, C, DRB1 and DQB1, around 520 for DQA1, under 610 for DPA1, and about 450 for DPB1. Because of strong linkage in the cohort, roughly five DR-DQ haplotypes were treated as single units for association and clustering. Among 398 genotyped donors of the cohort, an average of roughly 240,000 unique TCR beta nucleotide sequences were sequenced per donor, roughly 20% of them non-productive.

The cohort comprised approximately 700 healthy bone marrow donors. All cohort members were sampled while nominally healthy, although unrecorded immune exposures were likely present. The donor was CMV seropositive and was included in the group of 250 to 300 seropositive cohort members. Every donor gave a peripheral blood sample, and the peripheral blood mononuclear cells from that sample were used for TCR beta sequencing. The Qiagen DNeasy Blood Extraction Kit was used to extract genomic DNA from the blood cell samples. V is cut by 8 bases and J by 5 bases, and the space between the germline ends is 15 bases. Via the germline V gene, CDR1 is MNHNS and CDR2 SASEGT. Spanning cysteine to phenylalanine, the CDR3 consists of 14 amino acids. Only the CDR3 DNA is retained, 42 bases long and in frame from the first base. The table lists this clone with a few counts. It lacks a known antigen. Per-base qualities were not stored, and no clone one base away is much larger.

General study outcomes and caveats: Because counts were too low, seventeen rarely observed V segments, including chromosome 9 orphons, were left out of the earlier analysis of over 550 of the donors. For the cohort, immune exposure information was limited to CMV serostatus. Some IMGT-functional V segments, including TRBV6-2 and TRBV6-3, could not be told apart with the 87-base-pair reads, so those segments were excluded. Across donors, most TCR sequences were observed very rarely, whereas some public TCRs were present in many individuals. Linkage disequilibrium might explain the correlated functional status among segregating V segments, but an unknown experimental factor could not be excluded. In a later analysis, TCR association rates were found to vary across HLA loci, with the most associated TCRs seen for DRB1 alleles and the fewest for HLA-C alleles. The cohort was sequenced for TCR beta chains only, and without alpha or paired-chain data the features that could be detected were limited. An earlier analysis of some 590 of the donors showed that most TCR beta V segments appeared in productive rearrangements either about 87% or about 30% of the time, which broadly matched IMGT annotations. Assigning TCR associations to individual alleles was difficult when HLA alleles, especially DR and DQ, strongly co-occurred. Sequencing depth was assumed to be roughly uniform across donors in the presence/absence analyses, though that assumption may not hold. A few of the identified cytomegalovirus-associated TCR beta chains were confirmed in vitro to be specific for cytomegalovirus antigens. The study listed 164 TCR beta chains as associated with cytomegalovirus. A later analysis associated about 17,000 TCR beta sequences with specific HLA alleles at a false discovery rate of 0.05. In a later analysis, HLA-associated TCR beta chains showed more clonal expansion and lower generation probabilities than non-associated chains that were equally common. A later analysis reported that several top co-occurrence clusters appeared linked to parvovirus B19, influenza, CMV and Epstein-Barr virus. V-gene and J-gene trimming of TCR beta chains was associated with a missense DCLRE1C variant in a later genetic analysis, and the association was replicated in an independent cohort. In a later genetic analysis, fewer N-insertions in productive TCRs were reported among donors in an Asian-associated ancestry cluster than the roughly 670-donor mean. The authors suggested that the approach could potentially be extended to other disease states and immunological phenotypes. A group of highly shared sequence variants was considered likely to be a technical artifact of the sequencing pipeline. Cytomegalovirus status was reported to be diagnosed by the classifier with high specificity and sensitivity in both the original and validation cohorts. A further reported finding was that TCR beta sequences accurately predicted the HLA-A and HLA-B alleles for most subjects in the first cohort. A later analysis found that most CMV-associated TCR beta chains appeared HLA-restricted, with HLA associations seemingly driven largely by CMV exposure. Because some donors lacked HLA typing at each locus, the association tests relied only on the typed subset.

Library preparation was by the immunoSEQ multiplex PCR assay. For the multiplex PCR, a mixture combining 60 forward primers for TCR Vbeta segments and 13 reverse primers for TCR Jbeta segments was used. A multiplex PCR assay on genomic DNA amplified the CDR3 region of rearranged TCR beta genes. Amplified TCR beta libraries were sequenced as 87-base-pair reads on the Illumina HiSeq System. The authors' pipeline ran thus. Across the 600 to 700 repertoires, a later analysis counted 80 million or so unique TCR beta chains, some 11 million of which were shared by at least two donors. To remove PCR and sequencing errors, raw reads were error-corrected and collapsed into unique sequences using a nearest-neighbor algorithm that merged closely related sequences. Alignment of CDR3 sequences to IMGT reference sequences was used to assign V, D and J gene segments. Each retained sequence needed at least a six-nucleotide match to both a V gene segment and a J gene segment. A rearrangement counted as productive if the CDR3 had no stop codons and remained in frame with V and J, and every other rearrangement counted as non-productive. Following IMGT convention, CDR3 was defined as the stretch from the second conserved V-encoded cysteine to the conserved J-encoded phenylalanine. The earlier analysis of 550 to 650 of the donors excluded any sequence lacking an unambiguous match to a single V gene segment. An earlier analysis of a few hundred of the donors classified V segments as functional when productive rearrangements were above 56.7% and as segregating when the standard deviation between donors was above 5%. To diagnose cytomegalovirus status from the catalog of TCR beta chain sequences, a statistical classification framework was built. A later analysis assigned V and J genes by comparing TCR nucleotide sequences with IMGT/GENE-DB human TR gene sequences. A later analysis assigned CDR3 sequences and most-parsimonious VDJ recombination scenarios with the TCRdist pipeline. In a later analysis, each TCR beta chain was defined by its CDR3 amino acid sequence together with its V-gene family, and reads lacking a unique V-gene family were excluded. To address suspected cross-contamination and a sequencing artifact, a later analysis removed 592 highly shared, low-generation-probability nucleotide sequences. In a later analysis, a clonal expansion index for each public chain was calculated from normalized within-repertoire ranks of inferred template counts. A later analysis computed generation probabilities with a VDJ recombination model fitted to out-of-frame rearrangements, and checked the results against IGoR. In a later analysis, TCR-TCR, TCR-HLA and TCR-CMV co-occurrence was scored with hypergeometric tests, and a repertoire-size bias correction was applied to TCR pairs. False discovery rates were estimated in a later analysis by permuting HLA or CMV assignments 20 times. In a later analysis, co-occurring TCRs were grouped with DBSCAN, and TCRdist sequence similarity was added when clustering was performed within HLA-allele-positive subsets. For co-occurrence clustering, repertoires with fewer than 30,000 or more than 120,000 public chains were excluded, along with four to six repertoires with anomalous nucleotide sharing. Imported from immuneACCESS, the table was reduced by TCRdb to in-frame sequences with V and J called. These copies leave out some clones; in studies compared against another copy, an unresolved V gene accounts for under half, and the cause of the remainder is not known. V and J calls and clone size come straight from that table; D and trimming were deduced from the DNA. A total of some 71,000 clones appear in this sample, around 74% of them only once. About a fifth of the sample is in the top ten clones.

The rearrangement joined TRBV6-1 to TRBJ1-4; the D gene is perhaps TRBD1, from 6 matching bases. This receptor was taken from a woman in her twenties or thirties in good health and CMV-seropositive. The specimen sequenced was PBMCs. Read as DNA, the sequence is TGTGCCAGCGCAGCGGGACACTACAATGAAAAACTGTTTTTT. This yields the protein CASAAGHYNEKLFF.